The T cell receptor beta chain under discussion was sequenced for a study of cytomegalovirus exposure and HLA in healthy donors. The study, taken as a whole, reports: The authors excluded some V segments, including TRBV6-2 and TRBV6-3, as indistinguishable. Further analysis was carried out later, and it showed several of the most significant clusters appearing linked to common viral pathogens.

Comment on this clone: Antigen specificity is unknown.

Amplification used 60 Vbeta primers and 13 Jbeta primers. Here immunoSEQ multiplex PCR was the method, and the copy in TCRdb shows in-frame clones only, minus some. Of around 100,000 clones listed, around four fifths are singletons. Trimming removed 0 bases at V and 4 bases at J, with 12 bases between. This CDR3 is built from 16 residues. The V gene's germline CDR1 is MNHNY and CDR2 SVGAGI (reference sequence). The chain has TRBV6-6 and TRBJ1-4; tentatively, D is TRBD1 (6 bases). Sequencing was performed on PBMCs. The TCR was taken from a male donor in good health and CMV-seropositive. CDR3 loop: CASSYSVGQNNEKLFF. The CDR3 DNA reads TGTGCCAGCAGTTACTCGGTAGGACAGAATAATGAAAAACTGTTTTTT.